This T cell receptor beta chain was retrieved from a study of beta chain features in type 1 diabetes. Expressed TCRB transcripts were sequenced because the isolated RNA had all been reverse transcribed beforehand. There were 3.5 million to 4.5 million reads on average in the naive, central memory and regulatory T cell samples. This table comes from immunoSEQ multiplex PCR, and its TCRdb copy is limited to in-frame clones, with some not included. The repertoire holds 250,000 to 300,000 clones, with roughly 8% as singletons. This clone was picked up a small number of times. Its antigen remains unidentified. Whole-study findings and limits: Whatever favoring of shorter templates PCR might show would apply equally to patients and controls. There were fewer insertions and more deletions at the VDJ junctions of type 1 diabetes patients.

The CDR3 is 14 amino acids. Trimming cost V 2 bases and J 4 bases, with 11 bases left between them. The germline V gene encodes CDR1 MNHEY and CDR2 SVGAGI. The source of this sequence is a woman in her late teens or twenties in good health. What was sequenced was central memory CD4+ T cells from blood. V gene TRBV6-5 combines with J gene TRBJ1-2, with D perhaps TRBD1 (5 bases). CDR3 amino acids: CASSYTGHVYGYTF. The CDR3 DNA sequence: TGTGCCAGCAGTTACACAGGACACGTCTATGGCTACACCTTC.